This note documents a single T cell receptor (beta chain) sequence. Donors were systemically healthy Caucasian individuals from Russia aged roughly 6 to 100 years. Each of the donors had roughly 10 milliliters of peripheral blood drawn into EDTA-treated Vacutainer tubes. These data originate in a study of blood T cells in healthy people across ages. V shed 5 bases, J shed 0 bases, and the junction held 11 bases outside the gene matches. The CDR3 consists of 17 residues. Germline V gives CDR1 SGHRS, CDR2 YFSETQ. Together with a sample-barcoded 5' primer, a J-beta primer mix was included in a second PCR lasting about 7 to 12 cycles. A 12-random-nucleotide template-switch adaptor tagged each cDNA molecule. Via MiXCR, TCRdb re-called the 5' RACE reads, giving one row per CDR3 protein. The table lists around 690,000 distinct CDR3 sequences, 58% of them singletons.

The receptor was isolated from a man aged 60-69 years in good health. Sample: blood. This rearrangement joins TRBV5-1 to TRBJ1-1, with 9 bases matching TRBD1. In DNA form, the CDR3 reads TGCGCCAGCAGGCAGGGAACGGGACAGGGCGTGAACACTGAAGCTTTCTTT. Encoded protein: CASRQGTGQGVNTEAFF.